This TCR beta chain was captured in a study of STAT3 mutations in large granular lymphocyte leukemia. On the study more broadly: Roughly two fifths of treated T-LGLL patients showed hematologic response to immunosuppression. Study findings and constraints: Every T-LGLL patient had at least one immunodominant TCRbeta clonotype. In some patients, a small highly pathogenic clone possibly went undetected. After therapy, about 30% of the 18 patients switched clonotypes, all new clones STAT3 wild type.

The CDR3 has 15 amino acids. The germline gives CDR1 MNHEY, CDR2 SVGAGI. Trimming shortened V by 2 bases and J by 4 bases, and 14 bases separated the two germline ends. This clone occurred once. What it binds is not known. Some 41,000 productive templates were obtained per sample on average. TCRdb's copy holds only in-frame clones and misses some; the assay was immunoSEQ multiplex PCR. The profile shows about 42,000 clones, around 80% of them singletons. Sequencing was performed on PBMCs. The sequence was obtained from a human donor with T large granular lymphocyte leukemia. Some clones in this sample may be carry-over from other donors' samples. V gene TRBV6-5 combines with J gene TRBJ1-1, with TRBD1 as a possible D gene (6 bases). DNA for the CDR3: TGTGCCAGCAGTTACACAGGGCGGGAGGGCACTGAAGCTTTCTTT. Protein: CASSYTGREGTEAFF.